Presented here are 10 T cell receptor beta chains from one specimen sequenced in a study of T cells in localized non-small cell lung cancer. TCRdb's table, derived via immunoSEQ multiplex PCR, lists solely in-frame clones and lacks some. Of about 2,400 clones in the sample, about two fifths are singletons; the top ten hold about 10%. The sequenced sample was lung tumor tissue, obtained before any cancer treatment. The source is a male donor aged 60 or older with stage II squamous cell lung carcinoma.

The V call is TRBV30, the J call TRBJ1-1, with a weak D call TRBD1 (5 bases). V was pared by 2 bases and J by 1 base, with 8 bases between. Germline V lookup: CDR1 GTSNPN, CDR2 SVGIG (reference sequence). CDR3 length equals 13 residues. The CDR3 nucleotides read TGTGCCTGGAGTCTACAGGAGAACACTGAAGCTTTCTTT. Translated: CAWSLQENTEAFF.

V is TRBV14 and J is TRBJ2-3; D gene uncertain. Trimming removed 0 bases at V and 1 base at J, with 8 bases between. The germline V gene encodes CDR1 SGHDN and CDR2 FVKESK. The CDR3 spans 15 residues. CDR3 loop: CASSQERLRTDTQYF. The CDR3 DNA reads TGTGCCAGCAGCCAAGAGAGACTTCGCACAGATACGCAGTATTTT. Supplemented by reference TRBV14 and TRBJ2-3, the full variable domain reads EAGVTQFPSHSVIEKGQTVTLRCDPISGHDNLYWYRRVMGKEIKFLLHFVKESKQDESGMPNNRFLAERTGGTYSTLKVQPAELEDSGVYFCASSQERLRTDTQYFGPGTRLTVL.

CDR3 protein: CASSYRGLNTEAFF. The CDR3 DNA is TGTGCCAGCAGTTACAGGGGCCTGAACACTGAAGCTTTCTTT. The rearrangement links TRBV28 to TRBJ1-1; 7 bases line up with TRBD1. Germline V gene lookup returns CDR1 MDHEN and CDR2 SYDVKM. The junction had 2 bases not matched to a gene; V was cut back by 4 bases and J by 0 bases. The CDR3 loop spans 14 amino acids.

V and J are TRBV6-8 and TRBJ1-3; D possibly corresponds to TRBD1 (5 bases). Germline values: CDR1 MNHGY, CDR2 SAAAGT. CDR3 length: 17 amino acids. The V gene lost 0 bases and the J gene lost 0 bases, with 12 bases spanning the gap. CDR3 sequence: CASSYSITGSSGNTIYF. As DNA, the CDR3 is TGTGCCAGCAGTTACTCGATTACAGGAAGCTCTGGAAACACCATATATTTT.

The CDR3 loop is CASRRGSAREQYF. The CDR3 DNA reads as TGTGCCAGCCGGAGGGGTAGCGCTCGCGAGCAGTACTTC. The V and J genes are TRBV6-8 and TRBJ2-7; D perhaps matches TRBD2 (6 bases). CDR1 is MNHGY, CDR2 SAAAGT, per germline. This CDR3 has 13 residues. Trimming pared 8 bases from V and 6 bases from J, leaving 17 bases between.

The CDR3 DNA is TGTGCCAGCAGTGGCACCTCAGGGAACCGCTACGAGCAGTACTTC. Translated, it gives CASSGTSGNRYEQYF. The chain combines TRBV6-8 with TRBJ2-7; a possible D gene is TRBD1 (5 bases). This CDR3 spans 15 amino acids. Between the trimmed V and J ends, which lost 5 bases and 3 bases, there was a span of 17 bases. The germline V gene has CDR1 MNHGY and CDR2 SAAAGT.

By sample share, this clone is medium-sized (0.01 to 0.1%). The CDR3 sequence is CASSITPGAYEQYF. CDR3 sequence (DNA): TGTGCCAGCAGCATCACTCCGGGAGCCTACGAGCAGTACTTC. The rearrangement uses TRBV11-3 and TRBJ2-7; D might be TRBD2 (6 bases). CDR1 and CDR2 (germline): SGHNT, YENEEA. V lost 5 bases and J lost 2, with 13 bases in between. The CDR3 spans 14 residues.

This chain uses TRBV6-8 with TRBJ2-6; 8 positions match TRBD1. Trimming at V came to 7 bases and at J to 0 bases, leaving 14 bases not matched to a gene. The germline gives CDR1 MNHGY, CDR2 SAAAGT. This CDR3 has 19 amino acids. The CDR3 here is CASTNRTGYGLSGANVLTF. DNA of the CDR3: TGTGCCAGCACCAACCGGACAGGGTATGGGCTCTCTGGGGCCAACGTCCTGACTTTC.

The count of this clone is one. V usage is TRBV23-1 and J usage is TRBJ2-7; D is possibly TRBD1 (6 bases). TRBV23-1 carries the ORF label, with uncertain function. This CDR3 spans 16 amino acids. The V end lost 1 base, the J end lost 5 bases, and 18 bases lay between the germline ends. The CDR3 sequence is CASSQLEQGGRNEQYF. CDR3 in DNA: TGCGCCAGCAGTCAATTGGAACAGGGCGGTCGTAACGAGCAGTACTTC.

By sample share, this clone is medium-sized. The rearrangement uses TRBV9 and TRBJ1-1; no clear D gene. Germline V gene lookup returns CDR1 SGDLS and CDR2 YYNGEE. The CDR3 totals 13 residues. V was clipped by 0 bases and J by 6 bases, with 9 bases between them. The CDR3 sequence is CASSVDTRSEAFF. The DNA for the CDR3 is TGTGCCAGCAGCGTAGATACCCGCTCTGAAGCTTTCTTT.